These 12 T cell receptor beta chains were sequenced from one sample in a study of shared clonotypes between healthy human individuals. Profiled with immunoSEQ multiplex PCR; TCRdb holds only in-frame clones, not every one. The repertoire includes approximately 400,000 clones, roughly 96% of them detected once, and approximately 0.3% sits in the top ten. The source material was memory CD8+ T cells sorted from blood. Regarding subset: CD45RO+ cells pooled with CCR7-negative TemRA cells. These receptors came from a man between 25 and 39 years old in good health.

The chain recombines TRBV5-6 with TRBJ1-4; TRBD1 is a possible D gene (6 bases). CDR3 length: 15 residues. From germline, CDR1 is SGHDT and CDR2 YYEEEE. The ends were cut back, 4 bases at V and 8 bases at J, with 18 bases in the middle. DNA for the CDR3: TGTGCCAGCAGCGGGACACAGTCTTACGGGGAAAAACTGTTTTTT. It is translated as CASSGTQSYGEKLFF.

The CDR3 sequence: CASSRYSNQPQHF. The CDR3 DNA sequence: TGTGCCAGCAGTCGTTATAGCAATCAGCCCCAGCATTTT. The chain couples TRBV28 to TRBJ1-5, with D unresolved. V lost 5 bases to trimming and J lost 0 bases, with 5 bases between them. The CDR3 has 13 amino acids. The germline CDR1 and CDR2 sequences are MDHEN and SYDVKM.

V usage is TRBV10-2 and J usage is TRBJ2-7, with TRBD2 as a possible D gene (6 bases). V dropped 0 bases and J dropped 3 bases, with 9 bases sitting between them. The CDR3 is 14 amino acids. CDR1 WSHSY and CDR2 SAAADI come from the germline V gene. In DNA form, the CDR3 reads TGCGCCAGCAGTGAGTCGACTAGTAACTACGAGCAGTACTTC. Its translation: CASSESTSNYEQYF.

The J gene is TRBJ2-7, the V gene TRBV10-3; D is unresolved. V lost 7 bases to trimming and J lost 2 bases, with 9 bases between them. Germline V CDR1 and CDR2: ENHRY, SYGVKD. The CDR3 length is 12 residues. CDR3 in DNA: TGTGCCATCACGGATCATACCTACGAGCAGTACTTC. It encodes CAITDHTYEQYF.

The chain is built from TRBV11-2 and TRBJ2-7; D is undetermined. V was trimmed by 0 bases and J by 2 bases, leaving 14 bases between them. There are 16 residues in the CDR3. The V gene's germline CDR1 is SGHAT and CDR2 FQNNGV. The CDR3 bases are TGTGCCAGCAGCTTAGACCTACAAGGGTTCGCCTACGAGCAGTACTTC. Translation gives CASSLDLQGFAYEQYF.

The CDR3 sequence is CASGTGDAFF. As DNA, the CDR3 is TGTGCCAGCGGAACAGGGGATGCTTTCTTT. This chain links TRBV2 with TRBJ1-1, with 7 bases identical to TRBD1. CDR3 size: 10 residues. Germline CDR1 and CDR2: SNHLY and FYNNEI. J was trimmed by 11 bases and V by 8 bases; bases with no gene match: 5.

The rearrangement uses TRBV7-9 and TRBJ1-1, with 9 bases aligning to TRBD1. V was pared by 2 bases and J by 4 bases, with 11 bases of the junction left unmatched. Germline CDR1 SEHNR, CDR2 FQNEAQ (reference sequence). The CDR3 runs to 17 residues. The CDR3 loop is CASSLRYTGGAGTEAFF. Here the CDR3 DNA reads TGTGCCAGCAGCTTACGATACACAGGGGGCGCGGGCACTGAAGCTTTCTTT.

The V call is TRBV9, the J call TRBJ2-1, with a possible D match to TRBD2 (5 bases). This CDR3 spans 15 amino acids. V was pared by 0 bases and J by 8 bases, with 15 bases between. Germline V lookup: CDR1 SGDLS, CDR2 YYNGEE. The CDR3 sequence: CASSVGSGIYHEQFF. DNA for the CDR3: TGTGCCAGCAGCGTAGGTTCCGGGATATACCATGAGCAGTTCTTC.

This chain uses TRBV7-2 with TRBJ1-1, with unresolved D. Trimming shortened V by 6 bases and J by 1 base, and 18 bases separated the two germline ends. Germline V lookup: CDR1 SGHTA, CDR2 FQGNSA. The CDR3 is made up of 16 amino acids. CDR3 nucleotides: TGTACCAGCAGGTTTGCCCAGGTCGTCGCGAACACTGAAGCTTTCTTT. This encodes CTSRFAQVVANTEAFF. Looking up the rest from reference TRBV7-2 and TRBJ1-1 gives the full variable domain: GAGVSQSPSNKVTEKGKDVELRCDPISGHTALYWYRQSLGQGLEFLIYFQGNSAPDKSGLPSDRFSAERTGGSVSTLTIQRTQQEDSAVYLCTSRFAQVVANTEAFFGQGTRLTVV.

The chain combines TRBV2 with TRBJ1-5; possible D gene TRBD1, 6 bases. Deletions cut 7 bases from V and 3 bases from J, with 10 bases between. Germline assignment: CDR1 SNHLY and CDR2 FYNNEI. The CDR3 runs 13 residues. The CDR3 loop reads CASNGQPNQPQHF. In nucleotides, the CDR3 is TGTGCCAGCAACGGACAGCCCAATCAGCCCCAGCATTTT. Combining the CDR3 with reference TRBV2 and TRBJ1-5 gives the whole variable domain EPEVTQTPSHQVTQMGQEVILRCVPISNHLYFYWYRQILGQKVEFLVSFYNNEISEKSEIFDDQFSVERPDGSNFTLKIRSTKLEDSAMYFCASNGQPNQPQHFGDGTRLSIL.

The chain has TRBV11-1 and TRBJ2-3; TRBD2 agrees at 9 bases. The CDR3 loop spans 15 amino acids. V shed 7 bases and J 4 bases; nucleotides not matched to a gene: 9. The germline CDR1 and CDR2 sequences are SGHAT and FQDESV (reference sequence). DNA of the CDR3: TGTGCCAGCAACGGGGGTAGCGGGAGAGCAGATACGCAGTATTTT. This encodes CASNGGSGRADTQYF.

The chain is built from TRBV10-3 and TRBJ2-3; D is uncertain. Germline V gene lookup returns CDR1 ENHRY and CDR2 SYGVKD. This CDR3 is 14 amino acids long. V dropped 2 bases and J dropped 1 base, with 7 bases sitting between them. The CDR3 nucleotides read TGTGCCATCAGTGAGAAGCCCGGCACAGATACGCAGTATTTT. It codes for CAISEKPGTDTQYF.